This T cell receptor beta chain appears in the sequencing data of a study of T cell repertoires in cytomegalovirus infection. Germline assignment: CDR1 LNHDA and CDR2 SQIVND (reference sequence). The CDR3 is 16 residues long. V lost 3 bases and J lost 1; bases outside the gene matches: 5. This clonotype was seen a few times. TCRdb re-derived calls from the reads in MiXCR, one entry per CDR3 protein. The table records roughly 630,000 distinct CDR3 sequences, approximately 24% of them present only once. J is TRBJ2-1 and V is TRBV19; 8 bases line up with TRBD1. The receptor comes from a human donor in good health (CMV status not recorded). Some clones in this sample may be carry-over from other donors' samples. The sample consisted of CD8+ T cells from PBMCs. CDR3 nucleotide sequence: TGTGCCAGTAGTATCTTCTGGACAGGGTCCTACAATGAGCAGTTCTTC. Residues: CASSIFWTGSYNEQFF.